Sequencing of this T cell receptor (beta chain) was carried out in a study of T cell repertoires in cytomegalovirus infection (dated by TCRdb to between 2018 and 2021). About the investigation overall: Recently identified HLA-C-restricted CMV epitopes, whose presentation resists viral immunomodulation, were targeted by peptide stimulations together with well-studied HLA-B-restricted epitopes. Donor HLA type was relevant to the analysis, as public TCR beta signatures indicated carriage of CMV infection together with the matching HLA type. What the study reported, not specific to this receptor: In both this cohort and an independent cohort of 352 donors, the cumulative frequency of public TCR beta family members distinguished carriers of CMV infection plus the relevant HLA type. In the ex vivo response, HLA-C-restricted CMV-specific TCR beta clonotypes were dominant, and in two of eight donors the single most frequent clonotype came from this HLA-C-restricted group.

The treatment or condition label corresponds to: in vitro stimulation with specific CMV peptide epitopes to enrich CMV-specific T cells. V is shortened by 1 base, J by 4 bases, and the region joining them spans 17 bases. The CDR3, cysteine through phenylalanine, is 17 amino acids long. Of all the DNA, just the CDR3 is kept, 51 bases in frame from base 1. CDR1 and CDR2 (SEHNR, FQNEAQ) derive from the germline V gene (reference sequence). The sequencer listed for this sample is Illumina HiSeq 1500. In-frame beta chains were kept once TCRdb had trimmed the public reads at Q25 with fastp and called clones with MiXCR. Entries that share a CDR3 protein sequence are merged under the most common genes and DNA. This sample holds 650,000 to 900,000 distinct CDR3 sequences; about 31% were observed only once. The ten largest make up under 15% of the sample. This clonotype was counted ten times or more. Its antigen is currently not known. The sample holds no much larger clone one base away, and base qualities are not on file.

This chain is built from TRBV7-9 and TRBJ2-1; a tentative D match to TRBD1 spans 6 bases. The receptor's source is a human donor in good health (CMV status not recorded). Some clones in this sample may be carry-over from other donors' samples. Here the sequenced sample was cultured CD8+ T cells from PBMCs, taken from culture after CMV antigen stimulation. The bases are TGTGCCAGCAGCTTAGATCGGGCGAGGGGGTTTTACAATGAGCAGTTCTTC. Translated, this is CASSLDRARGFYNEQFF.